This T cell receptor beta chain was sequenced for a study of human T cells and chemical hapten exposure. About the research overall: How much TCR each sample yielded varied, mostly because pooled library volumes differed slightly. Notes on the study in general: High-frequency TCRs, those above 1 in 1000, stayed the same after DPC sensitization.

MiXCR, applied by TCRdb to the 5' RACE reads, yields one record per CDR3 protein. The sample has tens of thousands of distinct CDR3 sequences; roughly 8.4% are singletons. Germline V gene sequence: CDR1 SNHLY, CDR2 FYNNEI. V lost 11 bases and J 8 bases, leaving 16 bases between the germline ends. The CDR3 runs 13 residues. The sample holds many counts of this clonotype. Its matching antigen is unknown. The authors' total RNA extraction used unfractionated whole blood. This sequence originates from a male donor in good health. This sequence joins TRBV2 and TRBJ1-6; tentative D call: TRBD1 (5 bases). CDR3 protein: CAGQRDGDSPLHF. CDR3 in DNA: TGTGCCGGACAAAGGGATGGGGATTCACCCCTCCACTTT.